This T cell receptor (beta chain) was sequenced in a study of CD8 T cells in Susac syndrome. The junction had 6 bases not matched to a gene; V was cut back by 11 bases and J by 3 bases. Germline V gives CDR1 MNHEY, CDR2 SVGEGT. The CDR3 extends over 12 amino acids. CD8+ and CD4+ T cells from blood underwent TCR beta sequencing. Random hexamers primed reverse transcription of about 0.45 to 1 ug RNA. In TCRdb, the immunoSEQ multiplex PCR reads were re-called with MiXCR into one record per CDR3 protein. The table includes 130,000 or so distinct CDR3 sequences, around 91% detected once. The sequence derives from a human donor with multiple sclerosis. The J gene is TRBJ2-7, the V gene TRBV6-2 or TRBV6-3; TRBD2 agrees at 8 bases. Sequenced material: CD8+ T cells from PBMCs. CDR3 in DNA: TGTGCCGCTGGGACTAGTATCTACGAGCAGTACTTC. Translation gives CAAGTSIYEQYF.